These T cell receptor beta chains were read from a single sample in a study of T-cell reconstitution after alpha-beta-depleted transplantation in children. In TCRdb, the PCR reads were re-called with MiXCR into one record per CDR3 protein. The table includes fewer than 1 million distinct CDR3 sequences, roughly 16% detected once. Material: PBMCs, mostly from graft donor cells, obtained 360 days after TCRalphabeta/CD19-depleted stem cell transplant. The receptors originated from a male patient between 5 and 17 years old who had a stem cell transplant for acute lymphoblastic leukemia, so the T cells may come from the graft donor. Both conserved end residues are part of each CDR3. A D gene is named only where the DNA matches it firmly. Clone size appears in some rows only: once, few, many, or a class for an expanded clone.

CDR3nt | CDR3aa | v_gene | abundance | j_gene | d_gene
TGTGCCAGCAGCAAGAGGCGGAGCGGGGTATTGGAGGAGTTCTTC | CASSKRRSGVLEEFF | TRBV21-1 | few | TRBJ2-1 | NA
TGCGCCAGCAGCCAAGATTTGGGCAGTGAGCAGTACTTC | CASSQDLGSEQYF | TRBV4-1 | few | TRBJ2-7 | NA
TGTGCCTGCAGCCAAGAAGAGCGAGCGGGAGCCTCCAATGAGCAGTTCTTC | CACSQEERAGASNEQFF | TRBV3-1 | NA | TRBJ2-1 | TRBD2
TGCAGTGCTCGTTCCGGGACTACGAACACTGAAGCTTTCTTT | CSARSGTTNTEAFF | TRBV20-1 | NA | TRBJ1-1 | NA
TGTGCCACCAGTGACCCTAGCGGGAGGGCCTCAGATACGCAGTATTTT | CATSDPSGRASDTQYF | TRBV24-1 | few | TRBJ2-3 | TRBD2
TGTGCCAGCAGCTTAGCCGCAGGACTTTCCTACAATGAGCAGTTCTTC | CASSLAAGLSYNEQFF | TRBV7-8 | many | TRBJ2-1 | NA
TGTGCCAGTAGTAGCCGTCCTAGAACCGTTAAAGAGACCCAGTACTTC | CASSSRPRTVKETQYF | TRBV19 | NA | TRBJ2-5 | NA
TGTGCCAGCAGTTACTCGATAGCCGACACTGAAGCTTTCTTT | CASSYSIADTEAFF | TRBV6-5 | many | TRBJ1-1 | NA
TGTGCCAGCAGCTTGGATCGGCGGGGAGGGCAGTTTGAGCAGTTCTTC | CASSLDRRGGQFEQFF | TRBV5-6 | NA | TRBJ2-1 | TRBD2
TGTGCCAGCAGCCCACGATGGCAGGGTCTGGTGACTAATGAAAAACTGTTTTTT | CASSPRWQGLVTNEKLFF | TRBV11-2 | NA | TRBJ1-4 | NA
TGCAGTGCTAAGGAAGCGGGACTAGCGGGCTACAATGAGCAGTTCTTC | CSAKEAGLAGYNEQFF | TRBV20-1 | many | TRBJ2-1 | TRBD2
TGTGCCAGCTCACCAGGGGAAAACTATGGCTACACCTTC | CASSPGENYGYTF | TRBV18 | NA | TRBJ1-2 | NA
TGTGCCATCGGGACTAGCGGGAGTAGCTTCCTTCCAGAGACCCAGTACTTC | CAIGTSGSSFLPETQYF | TRBV3-1 | NA | TRBJ2-5 | TRBD2
TGTGCCAGCAGTTTAGGCGGGGAGGGGGATCAGCCCCAGCATTTT | CASSLGGEGDQPQHF | TRBV28 | NA | TRBJ1-5 | NA
TGCGCCAGCAGCTTCCACGGAGGGACTGAAGCTTTCTTT | CASSFHGGTEAFF | TRBV5-1 | many | TRBJ1-1 | NA
TGCGCCAGCAGCTTGGGGACTAGCGACTTGGAGACCCAGTACTTC | CASSLGTSDLETQYF | TRBV5-1 | NA | TRBJ2-5 | TRBD2
TGCAGTGCTAGAGATTGGGGACAGTTTGGCGAAAAACTGTTTTTT | CSARDWGQFGEKLFF | TRBV20-1 | few | TRBJ1-4 | TRBD1
TGCAGTGCCCTTGACAGCGGGAGTACATATGAGCAGTTCTTC | CSALDSGSTYEQFF | TRBV20-1 | few | TRBJ2-1 | TRBD2
TGTGCCAGCAGCTCCGACGGCGGGTGGGCTAATGAAAAACTGTTTTTT | CASSSDGGWANEKLFF | TRBV7-9 | few | TRBJ1-4 | NA
TGTGCCAGCAGCCAAGCGATACTAGGAGGCGAGACCCAGTACTTC | CASSQAILGGETQYF | TRBV3-1 | few | TRBJ2-5 | NA
TGTGCCAGCGCCGGCAGGGCCCCTAACACAAATACGCAGTATTTT | CASAGRAPNTNTQYF | TRBV18 | NA | TRBJ2-3 | NA
TGTGCCACCAGGCCACCTTACGCGGGACTAGCCGTTTTT | CATRPPYAGLAVF | TRBV15 | NA | TRBJ2-3 | TRBD2
TGTGCCAGCAGCTTGGGGACAGGATTGGGTTCACCCCTCCACTTT | CASSLGTGLGSPLHF | TRBV5-5 | few | TRBJ1-6 | TRBD1
TGTGCCATCGGGGTGGCAGATACGCAGTATTTT | CAIGVADTQYF | TRBV10-3 | many | TRBJ2-3 | NA
TGCGCCAGCAGCCAAGTAGTGTGGTCTCGCTACGAGCAGTACTTC | CASSQVVWSRYEQYF | TRBV4-1 | NA | TRBJ2-7 | NA
TGTGCCATAAGCGGGCCAAGCACAGATACGCAGTATTTT | CAISGPSTDTQYF | TRBV7-9 | many | TRBJ2-3 | NA
NA | CASSEVGTGNYGYSF | TRBV6-1 | NA | TRBJ1-2 | NA
TGTGCCAGCAGCTCCCAAGGGACTAGCGGGAGGGCCTACAATGAGCAGTTCTTC | CASSSQGTSGRAYNEQFF | TRBV5-5 | few | TRBJ2-1 | TRBD2
TGTGCCAGCAGCTTAGTTCCCGGGGCCACCTATGACTACAATGAGCAGTTCTTC | CASSLVPGATYDYNEQFF | TRBV11-1 | NA | TRBJ2-1 | NA
TGTGCCAGCAGTTTAGCGTCAGGGGTCACTGAAGCTTTCTTT | CASSLASGVTEAFF | TRBV12-3/TRBV12-4 | many | TRBJ1-1 | NA
TGTGCCAGCAGCTTCCCTCGACGGCCCCCGTTCTTC | CASSFPRRPPFF | TRBV7-9 | few | TRBJ2-1 | NA
TGTGCCAGCAGTTTACACGCTAGCGGCAATGAGCAGTTCTTC | CASSLHASGNEQFF | TRBV12-3/TRBV12-4 | NA | TRBJ2-1 | TRBD2
TGTGCCAGCAGCGTAGAGGCGGGAGGAATGGGGGAGCAGTACTTC | CASSVEAGGMGEQYF | TRBV9 | NA | TRBJ2-7 | TRBD2
TGTGCCAGCAGTTTAGCGCTTGGTATGACTAGGGGCTCCTACGAGCAGTACTTC | CASSLALGMTRGSYEQYF | TRBV12-3/TRBV12-4 | NA | TRBJ2-7 | NA
TGTGCCAGCAGAGGGGCCTATGTTATCAGCTCTGGGGCCAACGTCCTGACTTTC | CASRGAYVISSGANVLTF | TRBV25-1 | few | TRBJ2-6 | NA
TGTGCCATCAGTGAGTGGGAGACAGGGTCCTACGAGCAGTACTTC | CAISEWETGSYEQYF | TRBV10-3 | many | TRBJ2-7 | TRBD1
TGTGCCAGCAGTTACTCGACTAGCGGGAGGGGTGAGCAGTTCTTC | CASSYSTSGRGEQFF | TRBV6-5 | many | TRBJ2-1 | TRBD2
TGTGCCAGCAGCTTAGGGGAGAACAATGAGCAGTTCTTC | CASSLGENNEQFF | TRBV11-1 | few | TRBJ2-1 | NA
TGTGCCAGCAGCTTAGCTAGCGGGGATGAATGGCCCAATGAGCAGTTCTTC | CASSLASGDEWPNEQFF | TRBV11-1 | NA | TRBJ2-1 | TRBD2
TGTGCCAGCAGTTACAGGTTTATAGGTCCAGATACGCAGTATTTT | CASSYRFIGPDTQYF | TRBV6-5 | few | TRBJ2-3 | NA
TGCAGCGTTTCCGATCGCAGGGGGCACGAGCAGTACTTC | CSVSDRRGHEQYF | TRBV29-1 | few | TRBJ2-7 | TRBD1
TGTGCCAGCAGTTTAGGAGTGGGACTAGCCCTCTCGAATGAGCAGTTCTTC | CASSLGVGLALSNEQFF | TRBV12-3/TRBV12-4 | few | TRBJ2-1 | TRBD2
TGTGCCAGCAGCGCCAATTCCTGGAAAGAGCAGTACTTC | CASSANSWKEQYF | TRBV9 | NA | TRBJ2-7 | NA
TGTGCCAGCAGCCCCTTAGTTTTCGGGCAAAGCTCCTACGAGCAGTACTTC | CASSPLVFGQSSYEQYF | TRBV7-9 | NA | TRBJ2-7 | NA
TGCGCCAGCAGCCCCAACCCGCCTATTGGCGAGCAGTACTTC | CASSPNPPIGEQYF | TRBV5-1 | NA | TRBJ2-7 | NA
TGTGCCAGCAGCTTAGCGGGGACTAGCTTCCACGAGCAGTACTTC | CASSLAGTSFHEQYF | TRBV7-8 | NA | TRBJ2-7 | TRBD2
TGTGCCAGCAGCCCGAAATGGGGGGGGGCACGGGGCGAGCAGTACTTC | CASSPKWGGARGEQYF | TRBV7-9 | NA | TRBJ2-7 | NA
TGTGCCAGCAGCTTCGAACAGGGGAGAGAGACCCAGTACTTC | CASSFEQGRETQYF | TRBV7-9 | NA | TRBJ2-5 | TRBD1
TGTGCCAGCAGCTCTGTTACGTCCGGGGAGCTGTTTTTT | CASSSVTSGELFF | TRBV7-8 | many | TRBJ2-2 | NA
TGCAGCGTTGGGGGGAACACCGGGGAGCTGTTTTTT | CSVGGNTGELFF | TRBV29-1 | many | TRBJ2-2 | NA
TGCAGCGTTGTTGGACAGGGCACTGAAGCTTTCTTT | CSVVGQGTEAFF | TRBV29-1 | many | TRBJ1-1 | TRBD1
TGTGCCAGCAGTTTGAATCTCAGGGGTGGGAGGAGCTACGAGCAGTACTTC | CASSLNLRGGRSYEQYF | TRBV6-5 | NA | TRBJ2-7 | NA
TGTGCCATCAGTGAGGCCGGCAGGAAGTTCGAGCAGTACTTC | CAISEAGRKFEQYF | TRBV10-3 | NA | TRBJ2-7 | NA
TGCGCCAGCAGGCATCGACTAGCCGCATACCAAGAGACCCAGTACTTC | CASRHRLAAYQETQYF | TRBV5-1 | few | TRBJ2-5 | TRBD2
TGCGCCAGCAGCCAAGAATGGGGGGGCCTGACTCAGCCCCAGCATTTT | CASSQEWGGLTQPQHF | TRBV4-1 | NA | TRBJ1-5 | NA
TGTGCCAGCACCGACCGGGACCCAGGGTCAGATACGCAGTATTTT | CASTDRDPGSDTQYF | TRBV6-1 | NA | TRBJ2-3 | NA
TGTGCCAGCAGCTCCACTCCTTTCCGGTCACCCCTCCACTTT | CASSSTPFRSPLHF | TRBV5-6 | NA | TRBJ1-6 | NA